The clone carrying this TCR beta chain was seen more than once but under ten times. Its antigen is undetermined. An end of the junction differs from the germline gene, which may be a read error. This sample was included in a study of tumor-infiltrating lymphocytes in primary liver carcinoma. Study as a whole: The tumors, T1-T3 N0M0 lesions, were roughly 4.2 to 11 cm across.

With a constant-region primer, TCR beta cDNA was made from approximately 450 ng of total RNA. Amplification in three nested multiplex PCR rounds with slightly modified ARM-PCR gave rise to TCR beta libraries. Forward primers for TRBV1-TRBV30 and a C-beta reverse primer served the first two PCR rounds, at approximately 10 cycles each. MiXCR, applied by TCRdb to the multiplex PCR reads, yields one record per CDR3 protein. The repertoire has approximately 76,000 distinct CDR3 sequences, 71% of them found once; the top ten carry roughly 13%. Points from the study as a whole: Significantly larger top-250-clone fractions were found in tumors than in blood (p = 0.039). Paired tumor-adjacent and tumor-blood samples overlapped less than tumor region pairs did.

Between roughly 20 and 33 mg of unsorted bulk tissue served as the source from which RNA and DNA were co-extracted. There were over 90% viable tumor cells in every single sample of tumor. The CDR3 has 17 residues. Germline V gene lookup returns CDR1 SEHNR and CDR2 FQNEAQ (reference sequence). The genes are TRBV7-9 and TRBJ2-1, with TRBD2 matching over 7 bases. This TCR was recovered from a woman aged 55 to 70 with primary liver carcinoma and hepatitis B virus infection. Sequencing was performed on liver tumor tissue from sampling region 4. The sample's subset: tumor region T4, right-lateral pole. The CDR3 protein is CASSLGGRGSSYNGQFF. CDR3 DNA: TGTGCCAGTAGCTTAGGTGGGCGCGGGAGCTCCTACAATGGGCAGTTCTTC.